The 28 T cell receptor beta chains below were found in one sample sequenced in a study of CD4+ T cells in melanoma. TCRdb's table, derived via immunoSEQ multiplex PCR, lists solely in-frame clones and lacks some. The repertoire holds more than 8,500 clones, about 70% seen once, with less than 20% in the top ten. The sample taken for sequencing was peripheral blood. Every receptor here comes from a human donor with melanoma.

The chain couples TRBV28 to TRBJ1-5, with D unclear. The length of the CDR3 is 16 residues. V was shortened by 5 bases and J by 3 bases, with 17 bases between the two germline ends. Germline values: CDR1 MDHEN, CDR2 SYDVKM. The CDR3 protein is CASSAAGYHANQPQHF. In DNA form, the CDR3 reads TGTGCCAGCAGTGCGGCAGGTTACCACGCCAATCAGCCCCAGCATTTT.

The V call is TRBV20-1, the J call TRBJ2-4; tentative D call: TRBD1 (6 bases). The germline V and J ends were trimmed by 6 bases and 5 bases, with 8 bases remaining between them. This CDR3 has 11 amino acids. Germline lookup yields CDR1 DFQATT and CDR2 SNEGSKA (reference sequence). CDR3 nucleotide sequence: TGCAGTGCGAACAGGGAAAACATTCAGTACTTC. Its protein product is CSANRENIQYF.

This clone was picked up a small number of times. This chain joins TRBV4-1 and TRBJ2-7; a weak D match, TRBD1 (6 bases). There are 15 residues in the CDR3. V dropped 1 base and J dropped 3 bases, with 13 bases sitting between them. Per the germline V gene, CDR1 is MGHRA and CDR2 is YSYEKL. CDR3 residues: CASSQAPDSLYEQYF. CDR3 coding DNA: TGCGCCAGCAGCCAAGCCCCGGACAGCCTCTACGAGCAGTACTTC.

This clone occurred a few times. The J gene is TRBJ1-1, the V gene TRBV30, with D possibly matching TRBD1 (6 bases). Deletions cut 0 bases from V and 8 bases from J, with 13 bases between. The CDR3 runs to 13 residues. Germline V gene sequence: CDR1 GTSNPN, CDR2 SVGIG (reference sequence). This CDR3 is CAWSVQGRGEAFF. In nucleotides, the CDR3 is TGTGCCTGGAGTGTACAGGGACGCGGCGAAGCTTTCTTT.

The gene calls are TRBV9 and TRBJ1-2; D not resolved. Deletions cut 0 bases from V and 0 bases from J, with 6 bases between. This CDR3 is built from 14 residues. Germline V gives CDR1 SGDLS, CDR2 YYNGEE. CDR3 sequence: CASSVAVTNYGYTF. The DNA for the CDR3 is TGTGCCAGCAGCGTAGCGGTCACTAACTATGGCTACACCTTC.

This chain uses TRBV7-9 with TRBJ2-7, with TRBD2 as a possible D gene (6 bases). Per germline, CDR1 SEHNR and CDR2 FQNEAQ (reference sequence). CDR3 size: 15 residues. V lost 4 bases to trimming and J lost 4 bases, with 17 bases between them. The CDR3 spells CASSSDGHGGYEQYF. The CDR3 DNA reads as TGTGCCAGCAGCTCGGACGGCCACGGAGGGTACGAGCAGTACTTC.

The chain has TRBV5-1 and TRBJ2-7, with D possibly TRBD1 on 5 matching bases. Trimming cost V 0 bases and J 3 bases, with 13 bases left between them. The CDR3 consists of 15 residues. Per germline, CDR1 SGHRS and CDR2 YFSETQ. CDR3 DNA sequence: TGCGCCAGCAGCTTGGAAGGGGATCCTTTCTACGAGCAGTACTTC. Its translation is CASSLEGDPFYEQYF.

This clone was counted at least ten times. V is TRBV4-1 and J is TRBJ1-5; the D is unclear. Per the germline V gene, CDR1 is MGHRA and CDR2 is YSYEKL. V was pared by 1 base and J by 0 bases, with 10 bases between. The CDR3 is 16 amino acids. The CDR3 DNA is TGCGCCAGCAGCCAAGTATGGGGAATTAGCAATCAGCCCCAGCATTTT. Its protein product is CASSQVWGISNQPQHF.

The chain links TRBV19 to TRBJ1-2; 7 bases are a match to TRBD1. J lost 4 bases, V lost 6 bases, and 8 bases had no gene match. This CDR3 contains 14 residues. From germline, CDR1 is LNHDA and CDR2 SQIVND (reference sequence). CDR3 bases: TGTGCCAGTAGAATCCGGGACAGCTTCTATGGCTACACCTTC. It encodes CASRIRDSFYGYTF.

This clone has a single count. The CDR3, as DNA: TGTGCCAGCAGCACCCATAATTCACCCCTCCACTTT. This sequence encodes CASSTHNSPLHF. V is TRBV5-5 and J is TRBJ1-6; D is undetermined. V was trimmed by 4 bases and J by 5 bases, leaving 4 bases between them. The CDR3 sequence is 12 residues long. Germline V CDR1 and CDR2: SGHKS, YYEKEE (reference sequence).

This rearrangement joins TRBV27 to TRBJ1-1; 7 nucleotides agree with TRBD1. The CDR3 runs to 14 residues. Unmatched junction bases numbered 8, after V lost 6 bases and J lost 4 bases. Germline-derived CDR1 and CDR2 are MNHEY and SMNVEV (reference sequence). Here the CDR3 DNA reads TGTGCCAGCAGACTTACAACAGGGGCCACTGAAGCTTTCTTT. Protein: CASRLTTGATEAFF.

In DNA form, the CDR3 reads TGTGCCAGCAGCTCCGGTAACCAGGGGGCCAAAAACATTCAGTACTTC. It is translated as CASSSGNQGAKNIQYF. The V call is TRBV7-2, the J call TRBJ2-4; perhaps TRBD1 as D (6 bases). Germline-derived CDR1 and CDR2 are SGHTA and FQGNSA. V lost 4 bases and J 1 base, leaving 14 bases between the germline ends. The CDR3 contains 16 residues.

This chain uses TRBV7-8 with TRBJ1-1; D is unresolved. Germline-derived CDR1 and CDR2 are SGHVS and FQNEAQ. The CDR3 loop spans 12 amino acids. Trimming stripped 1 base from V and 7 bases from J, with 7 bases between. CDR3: CASSLVLDEAFF. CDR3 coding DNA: TGTGCCAGCAGCTTAGTTCTAGATGAAGCTTTCTTT. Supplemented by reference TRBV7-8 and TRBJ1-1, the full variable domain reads GAGVSQSPRYKVAKRGQDVALRCDPISGHVSLFWYQQALGQGPEFLTYFQNEAQLDKSGLPSDRFFAERPEGSVSTLKIQRTQQEDSAVYLCASSLVLDEAFFGQGTRLTVV.

This CDR3 is CASSLNRFYNEQFF. The CDR3 coding sequence is TGTGCCAGCAGTTTAAACAGGTTTTACAATGAGCAGTTCTTC. V is TRBV28 and J is TRBJ2-1, with D tentatively TRBD1 (5 bases). The germline CDR1 and CDR2 sequences are MDHEN and SYDVKM. The CDR3 extends over 14 amino acids. Trimming took off 2 bases at V and 4 bases at J, with 9 bases between the two ends.

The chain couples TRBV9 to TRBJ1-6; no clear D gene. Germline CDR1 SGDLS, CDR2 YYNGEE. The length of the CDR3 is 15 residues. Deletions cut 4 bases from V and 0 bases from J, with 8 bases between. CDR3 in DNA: TGTGCCAGCAGCTCCCGTGGCTCCTATAATTCACCCCTCCACTTT. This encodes CASSSRGSYNSPLHF.

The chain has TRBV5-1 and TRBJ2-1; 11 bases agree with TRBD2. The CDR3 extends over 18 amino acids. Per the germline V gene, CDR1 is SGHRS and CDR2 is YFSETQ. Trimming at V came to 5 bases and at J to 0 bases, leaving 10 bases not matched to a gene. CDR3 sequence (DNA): TGCGCCAGCAGGAGCTCGACTAGCGGGGCGAGCTCCTACAATGAGCAGTTCTTC. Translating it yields CASRSSTSGASSYNEQFF.

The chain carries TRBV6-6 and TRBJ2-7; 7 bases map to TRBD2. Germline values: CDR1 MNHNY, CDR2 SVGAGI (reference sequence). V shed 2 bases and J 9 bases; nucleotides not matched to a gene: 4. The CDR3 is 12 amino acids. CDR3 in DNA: TGTGCCAGCAGTTACGACGGGACTATGCAGTACTTC. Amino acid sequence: CASSYDGTMQYF.

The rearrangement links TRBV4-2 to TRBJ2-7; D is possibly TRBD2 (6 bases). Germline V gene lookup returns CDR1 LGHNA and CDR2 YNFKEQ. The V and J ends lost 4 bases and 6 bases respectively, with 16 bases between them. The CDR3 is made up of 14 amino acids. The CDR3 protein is CASSLDQGGGEQYF. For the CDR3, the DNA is TGTGCCAGCAGCCTCGATCAGGGAGGAGGCGAGCAGTACTTC.

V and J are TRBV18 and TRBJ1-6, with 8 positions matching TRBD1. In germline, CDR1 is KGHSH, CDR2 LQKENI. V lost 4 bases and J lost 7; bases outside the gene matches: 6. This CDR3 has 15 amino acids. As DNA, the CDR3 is TGTGCCAGCTCACGGGCCGGGACAGGCAATTCACCCCTCCACTTT. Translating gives CASSRAGTGNSPLHF.

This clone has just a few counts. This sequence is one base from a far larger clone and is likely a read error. CDR3 amino acids: CASSLLGEVVTDTQYF. The CDR3 DNA reads as TGTGCCAGCAGCTTGCTTGGGGAGGTGGTCACAGATACGCAGTATTTT. This chain connects TRBV5-8 to TRBJ2-3; D perhaps matches TRBD2 (6 bases). CDR3 length equals 16 residues. V lost 1 base, J lost 2 bases, and 14 bases lay in between. Germline V gene lookup returns CDR1 SGHTS and CDR2 YDEGEE.

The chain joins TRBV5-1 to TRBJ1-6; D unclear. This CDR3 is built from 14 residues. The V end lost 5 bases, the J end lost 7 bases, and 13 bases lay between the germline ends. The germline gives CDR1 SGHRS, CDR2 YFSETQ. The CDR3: CASSLVSGNSPLHF. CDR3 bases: TGCGCCAGCAGTCTAGTCTCTGGGAATTCACCCCTCCACTTT.

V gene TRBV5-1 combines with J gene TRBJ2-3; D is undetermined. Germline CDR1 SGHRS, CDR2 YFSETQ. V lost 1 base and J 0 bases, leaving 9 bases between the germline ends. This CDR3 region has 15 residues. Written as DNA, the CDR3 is TGCGCCAGCAGCTTGTCAGCCAGCAGCACAGATACGCAGTATTTT. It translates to CASSLSASSTDTQYF.

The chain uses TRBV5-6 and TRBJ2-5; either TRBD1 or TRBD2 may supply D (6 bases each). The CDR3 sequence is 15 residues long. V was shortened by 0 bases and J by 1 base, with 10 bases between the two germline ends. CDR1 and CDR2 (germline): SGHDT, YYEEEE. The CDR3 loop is CASSLAGGGQETQYF. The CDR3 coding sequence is TGTGCCAGCAGCTTGGCCGGGGGCGGCCAAGAGACCCAGTACTTC.

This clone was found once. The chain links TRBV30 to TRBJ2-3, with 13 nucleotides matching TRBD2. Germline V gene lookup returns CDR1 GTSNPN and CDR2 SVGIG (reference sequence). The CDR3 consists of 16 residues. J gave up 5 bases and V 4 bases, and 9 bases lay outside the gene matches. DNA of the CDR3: TGTGCCTGGAACTCTGCCGGGACTAGCGGGGAAGATACGCAGTATTTT. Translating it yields CAWNSAGTSGEDTQYF.

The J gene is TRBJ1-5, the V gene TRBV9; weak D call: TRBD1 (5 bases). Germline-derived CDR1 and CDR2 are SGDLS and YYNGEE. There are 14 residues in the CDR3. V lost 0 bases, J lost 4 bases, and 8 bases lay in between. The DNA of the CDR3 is TGTGCCAGCAGCGTAGGGGCAGGGAATCAGCCCCAGCATTTT. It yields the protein CASSVGAGNQPQHF.

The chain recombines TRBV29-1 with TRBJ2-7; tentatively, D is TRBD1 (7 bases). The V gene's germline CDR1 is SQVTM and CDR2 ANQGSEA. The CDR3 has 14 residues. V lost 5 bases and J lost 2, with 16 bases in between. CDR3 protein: CSVRPGGQTYEQYF. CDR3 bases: TGCAGCGTTCGGCCCGGGGGACAGACCTACGAGCAGTACTTC.

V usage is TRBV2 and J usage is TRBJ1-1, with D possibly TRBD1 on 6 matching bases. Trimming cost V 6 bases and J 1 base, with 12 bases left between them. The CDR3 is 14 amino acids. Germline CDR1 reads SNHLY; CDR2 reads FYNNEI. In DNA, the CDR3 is TGTGCCAGCAGAATCACAGGGAGGAACACTGAAGCTTTCTTT. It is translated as CASRITGRNTEAFF.

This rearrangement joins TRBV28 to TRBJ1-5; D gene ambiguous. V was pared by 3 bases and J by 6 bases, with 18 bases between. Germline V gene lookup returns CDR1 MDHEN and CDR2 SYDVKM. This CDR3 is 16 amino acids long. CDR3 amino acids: CASSLGRLVVGQPQHF. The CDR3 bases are TGTGCCAGCAGTTTGGGTCGGCTGGTGGTAGGTCAGCCCCAGCATTTT. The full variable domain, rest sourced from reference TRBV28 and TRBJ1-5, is DVKVTQSSRYLVKRTGEKVFLECVQDMDHENMFWYRQDPGLGLRLIYFSYDVKMKEKGDIPEGYSVSREKKERFSLILESASTNQTSMYLCASSLGRLVVGQPQHFGDGTRLSIL.